A single T cell receptor beta chain is shown here with its context. Its specificity is unknown. This sample is part of a study of long-term antiretroviral therapy in people with HIV. Overall study results and limits: HIV repertoires spanned narrower CDR3 length ranges than controls.

CDR3 length equals 15 residues. Germline V lookup: CDR1 SGHAT, CDR2 FQNNGV. Unmatched junction bases numbered 7, after V lost 1 base and J lost 4 bases. Treatment locations for all participants with HIV were in the United States. Version v3.0 of the immunoSEQ assay was performed at survey level. The protocol was immunoSEQ multiplex PCR, while the TCRdb copy is restricted to in-frame clones and leaves out a portion. The data contain more than 15,000 clones, 81% of them singletons. The clonotype was recovered from a man between 25 and 39 years old with HIV. This specimen was unsorted PBMCs, taken around 1.2 years before starting antiretroviral therapy. The chain uses TRBV11-2 and TRBJ2-7; 7 positions agree with TRBD2. The CDR3 region has the DNA TGTGCCAGCAGCTTAGGCGCAGGGACTATGTACGAGCAGTACTTC. As protein: CASSLGAGTMYEQYF. The full variable domain, rest sourced from reference TRBV11-2 and TRBJ2-7, is EAGVAQSPRYKIIEKRQSVAFWCNPISGHATLYWYQQILGQGPKLLIQFQNNGVVDDSQLPKDRFSAERLKGVDSTLKIQPAKLEDSAVYLCASSLGAGTMYEQYFGPGTRLTVT.